The 15 T cell receptor beta chains given below trace back to one sample, sequenced in a study of beta chain features in type 1 diabetes. Sequenced material consisted of expressed TCRB transcripts (all of the isolated RNA was reverse transcribed). The method was immunoSEQ multiplex PCR; TCRdb's version includes in-frame clones alone and lacks a portion of them. The sample includes about 450,000 clones, around 10% of them seen just once. Sequencing was done on a sample of naive CD4+ T cells from blood. The receptors shown here come from a woman between 18 and 29 years old in good health.

The rearrangement links TRBV28 to TRBJ2-6; 11 bases line up with TRBD1. From germline, CDR1 is MDHEN and CDR2 SYDVKM. V dropped 6 bases and J dropped 1; count of bases not matched to a gene: 11. CDR3 length equals 19 residues. The CDR3 loop reads CASSTIRTGGASGANVLTF. CDR3 nucleotides: TGTGCCAGCAGCACGATAAGGACAGGGGGCGCTTCTGGGGCCAACGTCCTGACTTTC.

This clone was picked up a small number of times. This chain links TRBV18 with TRBJ1-2; TRBD1 matches 9 bases. With V trimmed by 3 bases and J by 8 bases, 7 bases remained unmatched. The CDR3 is 14 residues long. Germline lookup yields CDR1 KGHSH and CDR2 LQKENI. CDR3 nucleotide sequence: TGTGCCAGCTCACCCCTCGACAGGGGGGGCGGCTACACCTTC. As protein: CASSPLDRGGGYTF.

This clone has more than one count but fewer than ten. The CDR3 nucleotides read TGTGCCAGCTCACGACAGGTGAGCTCCTACAATGAGCAGTTCTTC. Translating gives CASSRQVSSYNEQFF. This chain connects TRBV18 to TRBJ2-1; tentatively, D is TRBD1 (6 bases). Germline-derived CDR1 and CDR2 are KGHSH and LQKENI. Trimming took 4 bases from V and 0 from J, leaving 10 bases between them. CDR3 length: 15 amino acids.

The chain links TRBV6-1 to TRBJ2-1; 8 nucleotides match TRBD1. Losses at the gene ends were 4 bases for V and 5 bases for J; bases not matched to a gene: 10. Germline CDR1 and CDR2: MNHNS and SASEGT. This CDR3 has 16 residues. For the CDR3, the DNA is TGTGCCAGCAGTGCATTCAGCGGACAGGGCCACAATGAGCAGTTCTTC. The encoded protein is CASSAFSGQGHNEQFF.

With respect to this clone: Compared with germline, one end of the junction differs, possibly owing to a read error. V gene TRBV7-7 combines with J gene TRBJ2-3, with 13 bases aligning to TRBD2. The CDR3 contains 16 residues. Germline V gives CDR1 SSHAT, CDR2 FNYEAQ (reference sequence). CDR3 loop: CASSPGLAGVSDTQYF. CDR3 nucleotides: TGTGCTAGCAGCCCAGGACTAGCGGGAGTATCAGATACGCAGTATTTT.

A note on this clone: Distinct nucleotide sequences in the sample also encode this CDR3. The chain couples TRBV29-1 to TRBJ1-1; D unresolved. V was shortened by 5 bases and J by 1 base, with 8 bases between the two germline ends. CDR1 is SQVTM, CDR2 ANQGSEA, per germline. The CDR3 contains 12 residues. CDR3 loop: CSVSRGNTEAFF. The CDR3, as DNA: TGCAGCGTTTCCCGGGGGAACACTGAAGCTTTCTTT. The whole variable domain, remainder taken from reference TRBV29-1 and TRBJ1-1, is SAVISQKPSRDICQRGTSLTIQCQVDSQVTMMFWYRQQPGQSLTLIATANQGSEATYESGFVIDKFPISRPNLTFSTLTVSNMSPEDSSIYLCSVSRGNTEAFFGQGTRLTVV.

This clone was observed a few times. The chain combines TRBV7-9 with TRBJ2-3; tentative D call: TRBD1 (5 bases). The CDR3 sequence is 15 residues long. Germline CDR1 SEHNR, CDR2 FQNEAQ (reference sequence). With 5 bases removed from V and 2 bases from J, the gap between germline ends came to 14 bases. The CDR3 DNA is TGTGCCAGCAGCCCAGGACATATAACCACAGATACGCAGTATTTT. This gives the protein CASSPGHITTDTQYF.

J is TRBJ2-7 and V is TRBV5-1; D not resolved. V was clipped by 0 bases and J by 0 bases, with 7 bases between them. CDR3 length: 14 amino acids. Germline V lookup: CDR1 SGHRS, CDR2 YFSETQ. In nucleotides, the CDR3 is TGCGCCAGCAGCTTGGGCAGTCCCTCCTACGAGCAGTACTTC. Protein sequence: CASSLGSPSYEQYF.

This clone came up a few times. This rearrangement joins TRBV14 to TRBJ1-6; D is unresolved. Looked up from germline, CDR1 is SGHDN and CDR2 is FVKESK. The CDR3 runs 13 residues. V shed 3 bases and J shed 9 bases, with 9 bases lying between them. This CDR3 is CASSQGVGSPLHF. Written as DNA, the CDR3 is TGTGCCAGCAGCCAGGGTGTAGGTTCACCCCTCCACTTT.

The chain is built from TRBV15 and TRBJ2-2, with 15 nucleotides matching TRBD2. The germline CDR1 and CDR2 sequences are LNHNV and YYDKDF (reference sequence). The CDR3 runs to 16 residues. The trim removed 3 bases at V and 4 bases at J, leaving 0 bases unmatched. In DNA form, the CDR3 reads TGTGCCACCAGCAGGGGACTAGCGGGGGGCACCGGGGAGCTGTTTTTT. This encodes CATSRGLAGGTGELFF. The full variable domain, with the rest looked up from reference TRBV15 and TRBJ2-2, is DAMVIQNPRYQVTQFGKPVTLSCSQTLNHNVMYWYQQKSSQAPKLLFHYYDKDFNNEADTPDNFQSRRPNTSFCFLDIRSPGLGDTAMYLCATSRGLAGGTGELFFGEGSRLTVL.

Only a few counts were recorded for this clone. Here the CDR3 reads CSASPPVGQFF. CDR3 bases: TGCAGTGCTAGCCCACCAGTGGGGCAGTTCTTC. V usage is TRBV20-1 and J usage is TRBJ2-1; D call uncertain. Trimming cost V 3 bases and J 12 bases, with 12 bases left between them. Per germline, CDR1 DFQATT and CDR2 SNEGSKA (reference sequence). The CDR3 spans 11 residues.

The chain uses TRBV6-1 and TRBJ1-1, with a weak D call TRBD1 (5 bases). The V end lost 4 bases, the J end lost 5 bases, and 11 bases lay between the germline ends. CDR1 is MNHNS and CDR2 is SASEGT in the germline V gene. The CDR3 loop spans 13 amino acids. CDR3 region: CASSVGAATEAFF. The CDR3 DNA reads TGTGCCAGCAGTGTCGGGGCGGCGACTGAAGCTTTCTTT.

The chain combines TRBV7-2 with TRBJ1-3; D unresolved. Looked up from germline, CDR1 is SGHTA and CDR2 is FQGNSA. The CDR3 consists of 15 residues. The V and J ends lost 3 bases and 2 bases respectively, with 11 bases between them. The CDR3 bases are TGTGCCAGCAGCTTGGCTAGTGGGACTGGAAACACCATATATTTT. Translating gives CASSLASGTGNTIYF.

In this sample, this clone turned up a few times. The V gene is TRBV20-1, the J gene TRBJ2-3, with TRBD1 as a possible D gene (5 bases). The CDR3 length is 11 residues. V gave up 5 bases and J gave up 7 bases, with 10 bases separating them. The germline gives CDR1 DFQATT, CDR2 SNEGSKA (reference sequence). The CDR3 DNA reads TGCAGTGCTTTTGGGGCCCATACGCAGTATTTT. Translated: CSAFGAHTQYF.

CDR3 nucleotides: TGTGCCAGCAGCGTTGGAACTCAATGGAACACTGAAGCTTTCTTT. Protein sequence: CASSVGTQWNTEAFF. This chain links TRBV9 with TRBJ1-1; D call uncertain. V was shortened by 2 bases and J by 1 base, with 12 bases between the two germline ends. The germline V gene has CDR1 SGDLS and CDR2 YYNGEE. This CDR3 is 15 amino acids long.